This TCR beta chain was sequenced for a study of Graves' ophthalmopathy and Graves' hyperthyroidism. This clonotype has at least ten counts. RNA transcripts were the source from which TCR beta CDR3 regions were amplified. First-round RT-PCR with HTBI primers preceded a second-round multiplex PCR. TCRdb used MiXCR to reprocess the multiplex PCR reads, holding one entry per CDR3 protein. The sample records tens of thousands of distinct CDR3 sequences, less than 65% being singletons. CDR1 is SGDLS and CDR2 is YYNGEE in the germline V gene. Trimming removed 2 bases from V and 5 bases from J; junction bases left unmatched: 6. This CDR3 comprises 17 residues.

The sequencing sample was made of peripheral blood. The receptor was derived from an adult woman with Graves' ophthalmopathy. The V call is TRBV9, the J call TRBJ2-3, with 15 nucleotides matching TRBD2. In DNA form, the CDR3 reads TGTGCCAGCAGCGTCGGGACTAGCGGGGGGATTAGAGATACGCAGTATTTT. It encodes CASSVGTSGGIRDTQYF.